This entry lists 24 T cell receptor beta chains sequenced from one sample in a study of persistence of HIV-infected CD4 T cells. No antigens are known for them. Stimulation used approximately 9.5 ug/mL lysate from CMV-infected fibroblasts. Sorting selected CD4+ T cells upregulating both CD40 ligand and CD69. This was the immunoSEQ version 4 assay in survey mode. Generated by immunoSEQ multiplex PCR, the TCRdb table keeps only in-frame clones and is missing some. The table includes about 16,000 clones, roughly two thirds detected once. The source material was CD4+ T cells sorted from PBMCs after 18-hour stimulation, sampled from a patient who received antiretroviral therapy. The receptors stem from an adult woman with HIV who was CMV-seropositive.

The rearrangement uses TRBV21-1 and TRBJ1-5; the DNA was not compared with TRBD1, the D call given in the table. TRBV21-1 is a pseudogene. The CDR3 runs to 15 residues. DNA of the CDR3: TGTGCCAGCAGCAAGGTCAGGGGCATCAATCAGCCCCAGCATTTT. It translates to CASSKVRGINQPQHF.

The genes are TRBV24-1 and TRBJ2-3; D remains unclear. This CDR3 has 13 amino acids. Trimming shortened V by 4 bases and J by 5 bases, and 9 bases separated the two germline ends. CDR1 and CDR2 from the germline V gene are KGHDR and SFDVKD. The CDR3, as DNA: TGTGCCACCAGTGACGCAACCTTAGATACGCAGTATTTT. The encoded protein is CATSDATLDTQYF.

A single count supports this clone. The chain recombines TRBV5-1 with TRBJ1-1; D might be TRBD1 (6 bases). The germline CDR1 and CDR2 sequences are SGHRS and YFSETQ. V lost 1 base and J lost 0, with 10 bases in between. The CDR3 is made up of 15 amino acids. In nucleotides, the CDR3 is TGCGCCAGCAGCTTGCTGCAGGGGATGAACACTGAAGCTTTCTTT. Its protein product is CASSLLQGMNTEAFF. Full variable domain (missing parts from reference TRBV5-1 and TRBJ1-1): KAGVTQTPRYLIKTRGQQVTLSCSPISGHRSVSWYQQTPGQGLQFLFEYFSETQRNKGNFPGRFSGRQFSNSRSEMNVSTLELGDSALYLCASSLLQGMNTEAFFGQGTRLTVV.

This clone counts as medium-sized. The CDR3 loop reads CASSSRPSSGANVLTF. The CDR3, as DNA: TGTGCCAGCAGCTCCAGGCCCTCCTCTGGGGCCAACGTCCTGACTTTC. The chain joins TRBV7-3 to TRBJ2-6; D is unclear. The germline V gene has CDR1 SGHTA and CDR2 FQGTGA. CDR3 length equals 16 residues. Trimming removed 4 bases at V and 0 bases at J, with 10 bases between.

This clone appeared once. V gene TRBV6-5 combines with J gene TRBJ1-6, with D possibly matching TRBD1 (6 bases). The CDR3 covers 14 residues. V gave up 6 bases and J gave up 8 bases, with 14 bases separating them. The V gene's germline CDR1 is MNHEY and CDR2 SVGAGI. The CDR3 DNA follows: TGTGCCAGCAGGGTAGAACAGGGTCATTCACCCCTCCACTTT. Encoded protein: CASRVEQGHSPLHF.

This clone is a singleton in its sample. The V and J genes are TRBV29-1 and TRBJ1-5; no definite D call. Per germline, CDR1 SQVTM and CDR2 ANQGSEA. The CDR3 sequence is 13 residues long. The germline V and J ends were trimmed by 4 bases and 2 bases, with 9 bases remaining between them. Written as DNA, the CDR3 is TGCAGCGTTGGTTTGGTAGGCAATCAGCCCCAGCATTTT. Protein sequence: CSVGLVGNQPQHF.

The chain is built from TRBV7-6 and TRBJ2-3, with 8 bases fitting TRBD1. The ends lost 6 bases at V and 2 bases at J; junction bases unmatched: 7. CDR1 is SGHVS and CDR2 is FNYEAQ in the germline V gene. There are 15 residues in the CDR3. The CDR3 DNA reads TGTGCCAGCAGTCGGTGGACAGGGCTCACAGATACGCAGTATTTT. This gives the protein CASSRWTGLTDTQYF.

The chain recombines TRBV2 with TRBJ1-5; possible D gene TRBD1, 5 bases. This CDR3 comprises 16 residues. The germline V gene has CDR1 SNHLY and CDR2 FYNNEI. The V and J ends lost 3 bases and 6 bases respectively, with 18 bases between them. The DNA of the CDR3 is TGTGCCAGCAGTGAGTTCCGAGGCCAGGGTGGTCAGCCCCAGCATTTT. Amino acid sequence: CASSEFRGQGGQPQHF.

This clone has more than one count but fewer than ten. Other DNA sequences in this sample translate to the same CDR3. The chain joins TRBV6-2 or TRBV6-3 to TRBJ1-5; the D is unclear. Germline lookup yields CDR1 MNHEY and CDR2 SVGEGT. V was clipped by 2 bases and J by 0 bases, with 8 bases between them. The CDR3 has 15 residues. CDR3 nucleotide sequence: TGTGCCAGCAGTTACGGGGATTATAGCAATCAGCCCCAGCATTTT. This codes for CASSYGDYSNQPQHF.

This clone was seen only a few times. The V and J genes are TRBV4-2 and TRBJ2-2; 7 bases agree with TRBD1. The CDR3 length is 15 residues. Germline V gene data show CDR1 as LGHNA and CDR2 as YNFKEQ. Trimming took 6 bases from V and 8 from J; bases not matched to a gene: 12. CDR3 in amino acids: CASRSTGRNGGELFF. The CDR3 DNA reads TGTGCCAGCAGATCGACAGGGAGAAACGGGGGGGAGCTGTTTTTT.

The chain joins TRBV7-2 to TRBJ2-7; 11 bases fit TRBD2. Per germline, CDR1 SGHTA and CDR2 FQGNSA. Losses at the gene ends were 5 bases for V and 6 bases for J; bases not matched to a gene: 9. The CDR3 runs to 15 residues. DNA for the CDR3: TGTGCCAGCAGCCCCCCGGGGCTAGCGGGGGGCGAGCAGTACTTC. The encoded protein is CASSPPGLAGGEQYF.

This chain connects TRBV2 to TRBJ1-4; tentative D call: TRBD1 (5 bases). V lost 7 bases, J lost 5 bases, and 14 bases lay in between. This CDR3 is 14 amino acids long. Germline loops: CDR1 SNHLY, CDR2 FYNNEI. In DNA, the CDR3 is TGTGCCAGCATCCTCGGGGGATCGAATGAAAAACTGTTTTTT. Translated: CASILGGSNEKLFF.

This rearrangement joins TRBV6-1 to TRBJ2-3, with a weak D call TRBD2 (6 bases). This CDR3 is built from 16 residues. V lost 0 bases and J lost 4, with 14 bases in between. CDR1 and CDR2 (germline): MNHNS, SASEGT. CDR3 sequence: CASSEASLGGADTQYF. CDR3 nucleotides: TGTGCCAGCAGTGAAGCGTCCCTCGGAGGGGCAGATACGCAGTATTTT.

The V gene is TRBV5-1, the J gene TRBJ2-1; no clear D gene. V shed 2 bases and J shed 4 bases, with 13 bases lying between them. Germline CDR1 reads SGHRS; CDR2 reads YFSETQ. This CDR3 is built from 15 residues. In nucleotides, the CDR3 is TGCGCCAGCAGCTTTGAGCGAGCCGGGTACAATGAGCAGTTCTTC. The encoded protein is CASSFERAGYNEQFF.

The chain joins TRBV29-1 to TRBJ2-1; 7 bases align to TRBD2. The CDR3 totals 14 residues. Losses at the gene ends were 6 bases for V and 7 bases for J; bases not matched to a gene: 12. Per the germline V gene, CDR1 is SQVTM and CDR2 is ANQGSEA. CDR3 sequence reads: CSVNMGGSGNEQFF. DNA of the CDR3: TGCAGCGTCAACATGGGGGGGTCAGGGAATGAGCAGTTCTTC.

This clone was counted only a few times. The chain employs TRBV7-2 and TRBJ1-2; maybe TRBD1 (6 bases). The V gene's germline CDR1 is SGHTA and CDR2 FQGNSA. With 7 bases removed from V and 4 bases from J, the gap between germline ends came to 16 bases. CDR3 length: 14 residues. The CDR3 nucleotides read TGTGCCAGCACCCAACTCAGGGGAAGCTATGGCTACACCTTC. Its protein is CASTQLRGSYGYTF.

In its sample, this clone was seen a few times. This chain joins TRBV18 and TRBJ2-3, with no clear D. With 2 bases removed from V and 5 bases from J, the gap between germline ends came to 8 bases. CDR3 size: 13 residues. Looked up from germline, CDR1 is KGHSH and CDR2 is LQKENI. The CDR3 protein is CASSPIIRDTQYF. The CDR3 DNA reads TGTGCCAGCTCACCAATCATTCGAGATACGCAGTATTTT.

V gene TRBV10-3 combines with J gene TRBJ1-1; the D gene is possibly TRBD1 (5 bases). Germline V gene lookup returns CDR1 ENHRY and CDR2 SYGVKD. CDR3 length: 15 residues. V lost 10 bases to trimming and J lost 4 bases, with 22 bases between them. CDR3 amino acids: CATKLLGQGSTEAFF. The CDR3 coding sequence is TGTGCCACAAAGTTACTCGGGCAGGGCAGCACTGAAGCTTTCTTT.

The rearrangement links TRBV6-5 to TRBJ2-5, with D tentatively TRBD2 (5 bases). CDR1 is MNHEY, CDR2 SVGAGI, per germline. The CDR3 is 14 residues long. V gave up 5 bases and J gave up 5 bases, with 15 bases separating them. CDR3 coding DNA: TGTGCCAGCAGTCCCGGGCTAGCTGGCGAGACCCAGTACTTC. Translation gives CASSPGLAGETQYF.

The CDR3 coding sequence is TGTGCCAGCAGCTTCCGGGGGCCAGAGTTCTTC. As protein: CASSFRGPEFF. The chain couples TRBV7-9 to TRBJ2-1; D may correspond to TRBD1 or TRBD2 (6 bases each). Germline V gene sequence: CDR1 SEHNR, CDR2 FQNEAQ (reference sequence). This CDR3 comprises 11 residues. The germline V and J ends were trimmed by 3 bases and 14 bases, with 11 bases remaining between them.

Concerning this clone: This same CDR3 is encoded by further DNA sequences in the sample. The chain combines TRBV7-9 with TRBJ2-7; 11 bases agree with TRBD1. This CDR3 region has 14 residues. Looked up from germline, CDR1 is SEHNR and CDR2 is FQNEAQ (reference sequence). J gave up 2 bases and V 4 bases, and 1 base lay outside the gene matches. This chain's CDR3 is CASSSGQGAYEQYF. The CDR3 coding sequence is TGTGCCAGCAGCTCGGGACAGGGGGCCTACGAGCAGTACTTC.

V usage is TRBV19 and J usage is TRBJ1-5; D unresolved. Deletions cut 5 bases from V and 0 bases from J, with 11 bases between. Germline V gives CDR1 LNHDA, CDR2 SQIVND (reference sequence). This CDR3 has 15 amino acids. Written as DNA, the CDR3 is TGTGCCAGTAGTGTCGAAAGGAATAGCAATCAGCCCCAGCATTTT. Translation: CASSVERNSNQPQHF. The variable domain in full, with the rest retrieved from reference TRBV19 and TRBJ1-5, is DGGITQSPKYLFRKEGQNVTLSCEQNLNHDAMYWYRQDPGQGLRLIYYSQIVNDFQKGDIAEGYSVSREKKESFPLTVTSAQKNPTAFYLCASSVERNSNQPQHFGDGTRLSIL.

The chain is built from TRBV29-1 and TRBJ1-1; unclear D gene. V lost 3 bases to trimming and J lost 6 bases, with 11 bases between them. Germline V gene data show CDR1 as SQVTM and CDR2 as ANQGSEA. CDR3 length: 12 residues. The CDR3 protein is CSVEREAAEAFF. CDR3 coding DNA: TGCAGCGTTGAGAGGGAAGCGGCTGAAGCTTTCTTT.

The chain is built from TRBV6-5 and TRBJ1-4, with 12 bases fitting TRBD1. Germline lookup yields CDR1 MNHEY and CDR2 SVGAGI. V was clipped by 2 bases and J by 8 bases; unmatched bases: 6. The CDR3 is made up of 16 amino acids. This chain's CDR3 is CASSYGSGTGGEKLFF. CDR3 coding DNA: TGTGCCAGCAGTTACGGCTCCGGGACAGGGGGCGAAAAACTGTTTTTT.